A single sample is the source of the 5 T cell receptor beta chains below, sequenced in a study of preoperative IRX-2 immunotherapy in early breast cancer (dated by TCRdb to the late 2010s). The treatment or condition label, read with the paper, signifies: preoperative locoregional IRX-2 cytokine immunotherapy. The library was built by means of the immunoSEQ multiplex PCR assay. TCRdb took this table from immuneACCESS and kept in-frame rearrangements with V and J called. Such tables lack part of the clones; where checked against another copy, unresolved V genes explain under half of the gap, and the rest is unexplained. In this sample the table shows around 30,000 clones, 75% to 80% of which occur a single time. Approximately 2.2% of the sample belongs to the ten largest clones. The sample consisted of lymph node tissue, taken before IRX-2 immunotherapy. These receptors originate from a human donor with breast cancer.

The chain has TRBV4-1 and TRBJ2-3; 14 positions agree with TRBD2. The V gene's germline CDR1 is MGHRA and CDR2 YSYEKL. The CDR3 contains 15 residues. J lost 6 bases, V lost 5 bases, and 4 bases had no gene match. The CDR3: CASSATSGGADTQYF. The CDR3 DNA follows: TGCGCCAGCAGCGCGACTAGCGGGGGGGCCGATACGCAGTATTTT.

This chain uses TRBV22-1 with TRBJ2-3; the D segment call TRBD2 is taken from the table without a DNA check. TRBV22-1 is a pseudogene. The CDR3 runs to 16 residues. This CDR3 reads CASRADSGGSTDTQYF. DNA for the CDR3: TGTGCCAGCAGAGCAGATAGCGGGGGGAGCACAGATACGCAGTATTTT.

This chain links TRBV5-1 with TRBJ1-6, with 10 bases aligning to TRBD1. Per germline, CDR1 SGHRS and CDR2 YFSETQ. The ends lost 4 bases at V and 7 bases at J; junction bases unmatched: 5. This CDR3 is 15 amino acids long. Here the CDR3 DNA reads TGCGCCAGCAGCCCGGACAGGGGGGTAAATTCACCCCTCCACTTT. As protein: CASSPDRGVNSPLHF.

The chain joins TRBV5-1 to TRBJ2-7; D remains ambiguous. The ends were cut back, 0 bases at V and 1 base at J, with 11 bases in the middle. CDR1 is SGHRS, CDR2 YFSETQ, per germline. The CDR3 spans 15 residues. CDR3 bases: TGCGCCAGCAGCTTGGGTCAGGTTACTTCCTACGAGCAGTACTTC. It translates to CASSLGQVTSYEQYF. The full variable domain, its missing parts supplied by reference TRBV5-1 and TRBJ2-7, is KAGVTQTPRYLIKTRGQQVTLSCSPISGHRSVSWYQQTPGQGLQFLFEYFSETQRNKGNFPGRFSGRQFSNSRSEMNVSTLELGDSALYLCASSLGQVTSYEQYFGPGTRLTVT.

The chain uses TRBV11-3 and TRBJ2-5; D could derive from TRBD1 or TRBD2 (5 bases each). Germline V gene data show CDR1 as SGHNT and CDR2 as YENEEA. The CDR3 is 17 amino acids. Deletions cut 1 base from V and 2 bases from J, with 17 bases between. DNA of the CDR3: TGTGCCAGCAGCTTAGGGGATCCAGGGAGATTACAAGAGACCCAGTACTTC. This translates into CASSLGDPGRLQETQYF.